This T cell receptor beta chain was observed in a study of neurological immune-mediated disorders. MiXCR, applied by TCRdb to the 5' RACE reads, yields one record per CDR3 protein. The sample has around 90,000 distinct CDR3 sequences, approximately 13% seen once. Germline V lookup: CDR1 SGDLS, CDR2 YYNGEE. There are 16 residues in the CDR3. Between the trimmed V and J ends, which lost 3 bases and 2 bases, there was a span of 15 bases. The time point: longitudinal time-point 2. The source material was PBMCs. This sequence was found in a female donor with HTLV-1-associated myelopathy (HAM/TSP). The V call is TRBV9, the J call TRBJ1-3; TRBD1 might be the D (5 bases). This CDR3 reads CASSEGLRATGNTIYF. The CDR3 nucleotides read TGTGCCAGCAGCGAGGGACTCAGAGCGACTGGAAACACCATATATTTT.